These 27 T cell receptor beta chains originate from one sample sequenced in a study of cytomegalovirus exposure and HLA in healthy donors. The repertoire was sequenced with immunoSEQ multiplex PCR; TCRdb's copy has only in-frame clones and lacks some. The data show 100,000 or so clones, about 94% seen once. Material for sequencing was PBMCs. The receptors were sampled from a woman aged 18-29 years in good health and CMV-seronegative.

This chain joins TRBV18 and TRBJ1-3; D call uncertain. The CDR3 has 14 amino acids. Germline CDR1 reads KGHSH; CDR2 reads LQKENI. V lost 2 bases and J lost 0, with 5 bases in between. The CDR3 reads CASSPNRSGNTIYF. As DNA, the CDR3 is TGTGCCAGCTCACCAAATCGCTCTGGAAACACCATATATTTT.

The V call is TRBV28, the J call TRBJ2-7, with 7 bases lining up with TRBD1. Germline V gene data show CDR1 as MDHEN and CDR2 as SYDVKM. With V trimmed by 8 bases and J by 2 bases, 6 bases remained unmatched. The CDR3 covers 13 residues. Here the CDR3 DNA reads TGTGCCAGCGGAAAACAGGGGCCCTACGAGCAGTACTTC. Residues: CASGKQGPYEQYF.

The chain couples TRBV9 to TRBJ2-2, with 7 bases matching TRBD2. CDR3 size: 15 residues. V trimming: 5 bases; J trimming: 0 bases; junction bases outside the gene matches: 4. Per the germline V gene, CDR1 is SGDLS and CDR2 is YYNGEE. CDR3 sequence: CASRAGVANTGELFF. The CDR3, as DNA: TGTGCCAGCAGGGCGGGAGTTGCGAACACCGGGGAGCTGTTTTTT.

This clone showed up just once. This chain joins TRBV13 and TRBJ2-1; TRBD2 aligns across 8 bases. Per germline, CDR1 PRHDT and CDR2 FYEKMQ (reference sequence). V shed 5 bases, J shed 3 bases, and the junction held 3 bases outside the gene matches. The CDR3 has 14 amino acids. In nucleotides, the CDR3 is TGTGCCAGCAGCCAACGGGGGGGCTACAATGAGCAGTTCTTC. Its translation is CASSQRGGYNEQFF.

The CDR3 DNA reads TGTGCCAGCAGCCCGGACAGGGGTCACGATGAAGCTTTCTTT. Residues: CASSPDRGHDEAFF. The J gene is TRBJ1-1, the V gene TRBV7-2, with 9 nucleotides matching TRBD1. From germline, CDR1 is SGHTA and CDR2 FQGNSA. V lost 5 bases and J lost 7; bases outside the gene matches: 8. The CDR3 extends over 14 amino acids.

Note on this clone: Sequence at one end of the junction differs from germline and may be a read error. The chain couples TRBV2 to TRBJ2-1; 14 bases are a match to TRBD2. Looked up from germline, CDR1 is SNHLY and CDR2 is FYNNEI. The CDR3 consists of 18 residues. The CDR3 protein is CASSEGTSGGSSYNEQFF. CDR3 nucleotides: TGTGCCAGCAGCGAAGGGACTAGCGGGGGTTCCTCCTACAATGAGCAGTTCTTC.

The chain employs TRBV19 and TRBJ2-7; the D gene is possibly TRBD1 (6 bases). The V gene's germline CDR1 is LNHDA and CDR2 SQIVND (reference sequence). The CDR3 extends over 15 amino acids. The V gene lost 4 bases and the J gene lost 4 bases, with 17 bases spanning the gap. The CDR3 DNA reads as TGTGCCAGTAGTAAGGGGGTTGATTTGGGTTACGAGCAGTACTTC. It is translated as CASSKGVDLGYEQYF.

The chain couples TRBV19 to TRBJ2-1; tentatively, D is TRBD2 (5 bases). The germline gives CDR1 LNHDA, CDR2 SQIVND (reference sequence). V lost 9 bases and J lost 9, with 12 bases in between. The CDR3 has 11 residues. The CDR3 protein is CASNSGSEQFF. In DNA form, the CDR3 reads TGTGCCAGCAACAGCGGTTCTGAGCAGTTCTTC.

The chain carries TRBV11-2 and TRBJ1-4; a weak D match, TRBD1 (5 bases). V was clipped by 2 bases and J by 8 bases, with 18 bases between them. CDR1 SGHAT and CDR2 FQNNGV come from the germline V gene. The CDR3 totals 16 residues. CDR3 in DNA: TGTGCCAGCAGCTTACTTATCAAGGGGCGAGGAGAAAAACTGTTTTTT. Translated: CASSLLIKGRGEKLFF.

The chain combines TRBV30 with TRBJ2-2; 10 bases fit TRBD1. V was clipped by 4 bases and J by 0 bases; unmatched bases: 2. Germline V gives CDR1 GTSNPN, CDR2 SVGIG (reference sequence). The CDR3 has 15 amino acids. CDR3 residues: CAWTGQGANTGELFF. CDR3 bases: TGTGCCTGGACCGGACAGGGGGCGAACACCGGGGAGCTGTTTTTT.

The chain joins TRBV5-1 to TRBJ1-1, with D possibly matching TRBD1 (6 bases). Germline loops: CDR1 SGHRS, CDR2 YFSETQ. Trimming took 3 bases from V and 0 from J, leaving 9 bases between them. The CDR3 has 14 residues. Here the CDR3 DNA reads TGCGCCAGCAGCTACAGGGACCTGAACACTGAAGCTTTCTTT. Its translation: CASSYRDLNTEAFF. Based on the CDR3 plus reference TRBV5-1 and TRBJ1-1, the full variable domain is KAGVTQTPRYLIKTRGQQVTLSCSPISGHRSVSWYQQTPGQGLQFLFEYFSETQRNKGNFPGRFSGRQFSNSRSEMNVSTLELGDSALYLCASSYRDLNTEAFFGQGTRLTVV.

This chain connects TRBV11-3 to TRBJ1-5; D is possibly TRBD1 (6 bases). V lost 5 bases and J 3 bases, leaving 14 bases between the germline ends. This CDR3 is 15 amino acids long. CDR1 SGHNT and CDR2 YENEEA come from the germline V gene. The CDR3 spells CASSTTDRNNQPQHF. CDR3 DNA sequence: TGTGCCAGCAGCACTACGGACAGAAACAATCAGCCCCAGCATTTT.

This rearrangement joins TRBV5-1 to TRBJ2-5; 7 bases line up with TRBD1. Per germline, CDR1 SGHRS and CDR2 YFSETQ. J gave up 2 bases and V 4 bases, and 5 bases lay outside the gene matches. This CDR3 spans 14 amino acids. DNA of the CDR3: TGCGCCAGCAGCGGTTCGACAGGGCAAGAGACCCAGTACTTC. Its translation is CASSGSTGQETQYF. The complete variable domain, with remaining parts taken from reference TRBV5-1 and TRBJ2-5, reads KAGVTQTPRYLIKTRGQQVTLSCSPISGHRSVSWYQQTPGQGLQFLFEYFSETQRNKGNFPGRFSGRQFSNSRSEMNVSTLELGDSALYLCASSGSTGQETQYFGPGTRLLVL.

The V call is TRBV5-1, the J call TRBJ1-3; TRBD1 might be the D (6 bases). Germline V gene lookup returns CDR1 SGHRS and CDR2 YFSETQ. V gave up 3 bases and J gave up 4 bases, with 8 bases separating them. The CDR3 sequence is 13 residues long. This CDR3 is CASSSDRGNTIYF. Written as DNA, the CDR3 is TGCGCCAGCAGCTCCGACAGGGGAAACACCATATATTTT.

To note about this clone: Other DNA sequences within the sample encode an identical CDR3. The genes are TRBV28 and TRBJ2-1; 8 positions agree with TRBD2. Germline CDR1 is MDHEN and CDR2 is SYDVKM. There are 14 residues in the CDR3. With 5 bases clipped from V and 0 bases from J, the junction kept 0 bases outside the gene matches. The CDR3 protein is CASSSGSSYNEQFF. In nucleotides, the CDR3 is TGTGCCAGCAGTAGCGGGAGCTCCTACAATGAGCAGTTCTTC.

The J gene is TRBJ1-1, the V gene TRBV28; D is unresolved. In germline, CDR1 is MDHEN, CDR2 SYDVKM. Trimming pared 4 bases from V and 3 bases from J, leaving 3 bases between. The CDR3 spans 11 residues. CDR3 protein: CASSSYTEAFF. The CDR3 coding sequence is TGTGCCAGCAGTTCCTACACTGAAGCTTTCTTT.

The V call is TRBV7-9, the J call TRBJ2-7; 9 nucleotides match TRBD1. From germline, CDR1 is SEHNR and CDR2 FQNEAQ (reference sequence). V was clipped by 8 bases and J by 0 bases; unmatched bases: 8. The CDR3 is made up of 15 amino acids. Here the CDR3 DNA reads TGTGCCAGCTTAAAAGGGGACAGGGACTCCTACGAGCAGTACTTC. Its protein is CASLKGDRDSYEQYF.

V is TRBV4-2 and J is TRBJ2-2; possible D gene TRBD1, 6 bases. The V gene's germline CDR1 is LGHNA and CDR2 YNFKEQ. The length of the CDR3 is 14 residues. V was cut by 7 bases and J by 0 bases, with 9 bases left in between. The CDR3 DNA sequence: TGTGCCAGCATGAGGGGGACGAACACCGGGGAGCTGTTTTTT. It translates to CASMRGTNTGELFF.

The rearrangement uses TRBV9 and TRBJ2-7; TRBD2 matches at 15 bases. This CDR3 contains 17 residues. V lost 3 bases and J lost 3; bases outside the gene matches: 7. Germline V CDR1 and CDR2: SGDLS, YYNGEE. This CDR3 is CASSAGLAGGRYYEQYF. The CDR3 DNA reads TGTGCCAGCAGCGCCGGACTAGCGGGGGGGCGTTACTACGAGCAGTACTTC. Full variable domain (rest looked up from reference TRBV9 and TRBJ2-7): DSGVTQTPKHLITATGQRVTLRCSPRSGDLSVYWYQQSLDQGLQFLIQYYNGEERAKGNILERFSAQQFPDLHSELNLSSLELGDSALYFCASSAGLAGGRYYEQYFGPGTRLTVT.

A single count supports this clone. This chain uses TRBV4-3 with TRBJ2-7, with 7 bases that match TRBD2. Germline V gene data show CDR1 as LGHNA and CDR2 as YSLEER. The CDR3 is 14 amino acids. J lost 3 bases, V lost 1 base, and 3 bases had no gene match. CDR3 sequence reads: CASSQARGGYEQYF. CDR3 bases: TGCGCCAGCAGCCAAGCCCGCGGGGGCTACGAGCAGTACTTC.

This clone turned up a few times. This chain joins TRBV6-5 and TRBJ2-7, with TRBD2 identical over 8 bases. The CDR3 consists of 15 residues. Germline lookup yields CDR1 MNHEY and CDR2 SVGAGI. V was pared by 0 bases and J by 3 bases, with 4 bases of the junction left unmatched. CDR3 nucleotide sequence: TGTGCCAGCAGTTACTCGGAAGCGGGAGTCTACGAGCAGTACTTC. Translating it yields CASSYSEAGVYEQYF.

V gene TRBV5-6 combines with J gene TRBJ1-2; maybe TRBD1 (5 bases). Looked up from germline, CDR1 is SGHDT and CDR2 is YYEEEE. V lost 0 bases to trimming and J lost 4 bases, with 13 bases between them. The CDR3 totals 15 residues. Written as DNA, the CDR3 is TGTGCCAGCAGCTTGGCCGGGGGGGTCGGCTATGGCTACACCTTC. It specifies CASSLAGGVGYGYTF.

This chain uses TRBV10-2 with TRBJ2-3, with 9 bases aligning to TRBD1. Germline CDR1 and CDR2: WSHSY and SAAADI. After removal of 0 bases from V and 6 bases from J, the junction contained 4 bases not matched to a gene. This CDR3 is 15 amino acids long. CDR3 protein: CASSESWTGADTQYF. Written as DNA, the CDR3 is TGCGCCAGCAGTGAGTCGTGGACAGGGGCCGATACGCAGTATTTT.

This clone showed up just once. The chain carries TRBV28 and TRBJ1-1, with D unclear. The germline V and J ends were trimmed by 6 bases and 4 bases, with 9 bases remaining between them. CDR1 MDHEN and CDR2 SYDVKM come from the germline V gene. The CDR3 has 12 amino acids. The CDR3 is CASSLASTEAFF. DNA of the CDR3: TGTGCCAGCAGCCTAGCCTCCACTGAAGCTTTCTTT.

The chain uses TRBV5-4 and TRBJ1-1; D gene unclear. There are 13 residues in the CDR3. V was clipped by 4 bases and J by 1 base, with 8 bases between them. Germline CDR1 reads SGHNT; CDR2 reads YYREEE (reference sequence). This CDR3 is CASSRVTNTEAFF. The CDR3 DNA reads TGTGCCAGCAGCCGAGTAACGAACACTGAAGCTTTCTTT.

The chain combines TRBV9 with TRBJ1-2; TRBD1 might be the D (6 bases). The CDR3 sequence is 15 residues long. CDR1 SGDLS and CDR2 YYNGEE come from the germline V gene. V lost 3 bases to trimming and J lost 5 bases, with 17 bases between them. The CDR3 here is CASSGHRQGRYGYTF. CDR3 DNA sequence: TGTGCCAGCAGCGGGCACCGGCAGGGGCGGTATGGCTACACCTTC.

The V and J genes are TRBV19 and TRBJ2-7, with 10 bases aligning to TRBD2. The CDR3 has 14 residues. Looked up from germline, CDR1 is LNHDA and CDR2 is SQIVND (reference sequence). V lost 5 bases and J lost 4; bases outside the gene matches: 5. DNA for the CDR3: TGTGCCAGTAGTGGTCTAGCGGGAGTTTACGAGCAGTACTTC. Encoded protein: CASSGLAGVYEQYF.